This T cell receptor (beta chain) was sequenced during a study of T-cell reconstitution after alpha-beta-depleted transplantation in children. Regarding the study as a whole: It was newly produced T cells that mostly accounted for T-cell counts and diversity one year after transplant.

Worth noting for this clonotype: The antigen is not known.

Construction of the TCRbeta library involved unique molecular identifiers. A single record per CDR3 protein comes from TCRdb applying MiXCR to the PCR reads. The sample includes 350,000 to 500,000 distinct CDR3 sequences, over 40% of them seen just once. V was cut by 8 bases and J by 1 base, with 10 bases left in between. The CDR3 extends over 12 amino acids. CDR1 SQVTM and CDR2 ANQGSEA come from the germline V gene. The J gene is TRBJ2-3, the V gene TRBV29-1, with D perhaps matching TRBD2 (5 bases). The sequences come from PBMCs, collected before TCRalphabeta/CD19-depleted stem cell transplant. The origin of this receptor is a girl aged 2 to 10 with aplastic anemia, due to receive a stem cell transplant. The CDR3 DNA follows: TGCAGCATGACGAGGGGCACAGATACGCAGTATTTT. It codes for CSMTRGTDTQYF.